This T cell receptor beta chain stems from a study of blood T cell repertoires in COVID-19. In the study overall: Sites across the United States, Italy and Spain contributed samples from acute and convalescent COVID-19. From T cells, B-cell-depleted T cells, or PBMCs came the material, which was cDNA or gDNA.

The CDR3 contains 15 residues. After removal of 5 bases from V and 5 bases from J, the junction contained 8 bases not matched to a gene. Germline assignment: CDR1 LNHNV and CDR2 YYDKDF (reference sequence). Original data processing: Estimation of nucleated cell counts was performed using reference gene primer amplification. Only in-frame clones appear in the TCRdb table, and some are missing; sequencing was by immunoSEQ multiplex PCR. V and J calls and clone size are given by that table; D and trimming were obtained from the DNA. This table holds about 670,000 clones, about nine tenths found once. Sequencing input: peripheral blood. This sequence joins TRBV15 and TRBJ2-2; 7 bases line up with TRBD1. This clonotype was obtained from a woman between 18 and 29 years old with acute or convalescent COVID-19. The CDR3 nucleotides read TGTGCCACCAGCGGCTCAGGGGGTAGGACCGGGGAGCTGTTTTTT. Encoded protein: CATSGSGGRTGELFF.